This T cell receptor beta chain is from a study of blood T cells in healthy people across ages. Study results and caveats: Age brought a roughly linear fall in TCR beta diversity measured per million T cells. Leaving the PBMCs unsorted stopped any conclusive comparison of naive versus antigen-experienced cells.

Next came a second PCR, run for about 6 to 11 cycles, which used a sample-barcoded 5' primer along with a J-beta primer mix. Each CDR3 protein is one row after TCRdb ran MiXCR on the 5' RACE reads. Of some 690,000 distinct CDR3 sequences in the sample, about 20% were seen once. The authors drew 7.5 to 10 milliliters of peripheral blood from each donor. Every sample yielded at least 6.5 million isolated PBMCs. This clonotype came up a few times. Its antigen remains unidentified. The CDR3 totals 13 residues. Germline lookup yields CDR1 SQVTM and CDR2 ANQGSEA. The V gene lost 1 base and the J gene lost 7 bases, with 13 bases spanning the gap.

Sequencing was performed on blood. This chain connects TRBV29-1 to TRBJ1-1; no reliable D call. The clonotype originates from a man aged 70-80 years in good health. CDR3 amino acids: CSVEAGNRIEAFF. The CDR3 bases are TGCAGCGTTGAAGCGGGCAACAGAATTGAAGCTTTCTTT.